This is a list of T cell receptor beta chains from one sample in a study of cytomegalovirus exposure and HLA in healthy donors. Some clones are missing from TCRdb's copy, which holds only in-frame ones; the method was immunoSEQ multiplex PCR. The repertoire consists of roughly 56,000 clones, with around 87% occurring once and the leading ten covering approximately 1.3%. The material sequenced was PBMCs. The source is a man between 18 and 35 years old in good health and CMV-seronegative. CDR3s leave out the opening cysteine and the closing phenylalanine or tryptophan. The listing skips clone size in some rows; elsewhere it reads once, few, many or a size class.

clone size	V gene	CDR3 length	CDR3 protein
NA	TRBV4-1	13	ASSQEDFSQETQY
NA	TRBV7-9	12	ASLRGPSYNEQF
NA	TRBV7-9	10	ASSLGTGRAF
NA	TRBV28	14	ASSYQTGTADQPQH
NA	TRBV5-7	14	ASSLVWDRGFFEQY
NA	TRBV28	13	ASSLLEVSSYEQY
NA	TRBV25-1	12	ASSELGGTGELF
NA	TRBV30	9	AWILPYEQY
NA	TRBV6-5	14	ASSLGQGARNYGYT
NA	TRBV14	13	ASSQDRGRGETQY
NA	TRBV6-1	13	ASIRQLADNSPLH
NA	TRBV5-4	15	ASSSGTTGGGNYGYT
NA	TRBV11-2	12	ASSLGIGGGEQY
NA	TRBV5-6	12	ASSLGQIALGYT
NA	TRBV6-1	13	ASSPPRASNTEAF
NA	TRBV2	12	ASSARGSTDTQY
NA	TRBV29-1	13	STTAGGVTNEKLF
NA	TRBV19	11	ASSATVFYEQY
NA	TRBV30	12	AWSQWGGMTEAF
NA	TRBV6-5	10	ASSSFGTEAF
NA	TRBV21-1	13	ASSLRTGLNYGYT
NA	TRBV4-1	12	ASSQETMQETQY
NA	TRBV19	10	ASSEQVSPLH
NA	TRBV11-3	13	ASSLAGGAGETQY
NA	TRBV5-1	12	ASSWGEGDYGYT
NA	TRBV27	11	ASRTGVYTEAF
once	TRBV9	13	ASSVDPSSYNEQF
few	TRBV2	13	ASYRLAEVQETQY
NA	TRBV7-9	15	ASSSGTGEVWNTEAF
NA	TRBV4-2	15	ASSQDRSSGSTDTQY
NA	TRBV7-9	12	ASSLETGGYGYT
once	TRBV18	14	ASSPGTGIMNTEAF